These 32 T cell receptor beta chains came from one sample sequenced in a study of spatial heterogeneity in lung cancer. Using its own MiXCR run on the 5' RACE reads, TCRdb lists one record per CDR3 protein. Of nearly 11,000 distinct CDR3 sequences listed, around 5.1% are singletons. Time point in this sample: sample taken at primary tumor resection. Findings and caveats of the study: In tumors, expanded intratumoral alpha and beta TCR counts tracked mutation counts.

These receptors are not linked to any known antigen. This specimen consisted of lung tumor tissue, obtained at surgery. These receptors were obtained from a male donor with early-stage non-small cell lung cancer.

This clonotype was detected ten times or more. The chain employs TRBV29-1 and TRBJ1-2; TRBD1 agrees at 8 bases. This CDR3 is 13 amino acids long. Looked up from germline, CDR1 is SQVTM and CDR2 is ANQGSEA. V trimming: 4 bases; J trimming: 0 bases; junction bases outside the gene matches: 1. The CDR3 loop reads CSVGTGTNYGYTF. Here the CDR3 DNA reads TGCAGCGTTGGGACAGGGACTAACTATGGCTACACCTTC.

The sample holds many counts of this clonotype. The chain recombines TRBV5-4 with TRBJ1-6, with 8 bases fitting TRBD1. Unmatched junction bases numbered 8, after V lost 2 bases and J lost 10 bases. Germline V gene lookup returns CDR1 SGHNT and CDR2 YYREEE (reference sequence). This CDR3 has 15 amino acids. The CDR3 sequence: CASSFDRGKGSPLHF. The DNA for the CDR3 is TGTGCCAGCAGCTTTGACAGGGGTAAAGGATCACCCCTCCACTTT.

This clonotype was counted ten times or more. The J gene is TRBJ2-7, the V gene TRBV3-1; 12 nucleotides align to TRBD2. The germline V gene encodes CDR1 LGHDT and CDR2 YNNKEL (reference sequence). This CDR3 is 14 amino acids long. J lost 3 bases, V lost 4 bases, and 1 base had no gene match. The CDR3 is CASSRLAGVYEQYF. Written as DNA, the CDR3 is TGTGCCAGCAGCCGACTAGCGGGAGTCTACGAGCAGTACTTC.

By share, this clonotype ranks as medium-sized. This chain uses TRBV6-2 or TRBV6-3 with TRBJ1-1; D remains ambiguous. Per germline, CDR1 MNHEY and CDR2 SVGEGT. The CDR3 has 13 residues. The ends were cut back, 0 bases at V and 10 bases at J, with 12 bases in the middle. The CDR3 region has the DNA TGTGCCAGCAGTTACTCATTCCGGCGAGGAGCTTTCTTT. Protein sequence: CASSYSFRRGAFF.

Ten or more counts support this clonotype. This chain connects TRBV18 to TRBJ1-5; D may be TRBD1 (6 bases). Trimming removed 2 bases at V and 2 bases at J, with 19 bases between. Germline CDR1 is KGHSH and CDR2 is LQKENI. The CDR3 is 18 amino acids. CDR3 sequence reads: CASSPEGVGYRGNQPQHF. CDR3 coding DNA: TGTGCCAGCTCACCAGAGGGAGTCGGATACAGGGGCAATCAGCCCCAGCATTTT.

This clonotype was counted at least ten times. This chain connects TRBV15 to TRBJ2-1; the match to TRBD2 covers 7 bases. The CDR3 is made up of 16 amino acids. Germline trimming cut 2 bases from V and 6 bases from J; bases unmatched to any gene: 10. Germline values: CDR1 LNHNV, CDR2 YYDKDF (reference sequence). CDR3 in amino acids: CATSRQVLAPLNEQFF. DNA of the CDR3: TGTGCCACCAGCAGACAGGTACTAGCGCCTCTCAATGAGCAGTTCTTC.

The chain joins TRBV3-1 to TRBJ2-7, with D uncertain. The V gene lost 2 bases and the J gene lost 6 bases, with 17 bases spanning the gap. Germline CDR1 reads LGHDT; CDR2 reads YNNKEL (reference sequence). The CDR3 contains 15 residues. The CDR3 reads CASSQPRRSPSEQYF. CDR3 DNA sequence: TGTGCCAGCAGCCAACCCCGGCGCAGCCCTAGCGAGCAGTACTTC.

The table lists this clonotype with a few counts. V usage is TRBV24-1 and J usage is TRBJ2-5; TRBD2 aligns across 7 bases. CDR1 and CDR2 from the germline V gene are KGHDR and SFDVKD. The CDR3 runs to 19 residues. The V and J ends lost 0 bases and 2 bases, in that order; junction bases with no gene match: 14. The DNA for the CDR3 is TGTGCCACCAGTGATTTGCACACTCCGGCTAGCGGTGGTCAAGAGACCCAGTACTTC. Protein: CATSDLHTPASGGQETQYF.

This clonotype appeared many times. The genes are TRBV30 and TRBJ2-7; tentatively, D is TRBD1 or TRBD2 (5 bases each). Per germline, CDR1 GTSNPN and CDR2 SVGIG (reference sequence). CDR3 length: 15 amino acids. Trimming pared 0 bases from V and 3 bases from J, leaving 15 bases between. In DNA form, the CDR3 reads TGTGCCTGGAGTGTAAGTGGGACGCTAAGCTACGAGCAGTACTTC. This sequence encodes CAWSVSGTLSYEQYF.

The chain uses TRBV7-9 and TRBJ2-3; TRBD2 is a possible D gene (7 bases). The CDR3 contains 17 residues. V dropped 4 bases and J dropped 3 bases, with 20 bases sitting between them. CDR1 SEHNR and CDR2 FQNEAQ come from the germline V gene (reference sequence). CDR3 protein: CASSSTGIRGGTDTQYF. The CDR3 DNA is TGTGCCAGCAGCTCCACCGGGATCAGGGGAGGGACAGATACGCAGTATTTT.

By sample share, this clonotype is medium-sized (0.01 to 0.1%). The V and J genes are TRBV28 and TRBJ2-1; D possibly uses TRBD1 or TRBD2 (6 bases each). The V end lost 5 bases, the J end lost 7 bases, and 21 bases lay between the germline ends. Germline CDR1 and CDR2: MDHEN and SYDVKM. This CDR3 is 16 amino acids long. CDR3 residues: CASSLSGTPRGNEQFF. The CDR3 region has the DNA TGTGCCAGCAGTCTCTCCGGGACACCTCGGGGGAATGAGCAGTTCTTC.

The chain combines TRBV29-1 with TRBJ2-1; 12 bases align to TRBD2. V shed 1 base, J shed 6 bases, and the junction held 4 bases outside the gene matches. Germline V CDR1 and CDR2: SQVTM, ANQGSEA. The CDR3 has 15 amino acids. CDR3 DNA sequence: TGCAGCGTTGAAGGACTAGCGGGAGTAGGCAATGAGCAGTTCTTC. The encoded protein is CSVEGLAGVGNEQFF.

In this sample, this clonotype is medium-sized. The V call is TRBV20-1, the J call TRBJ2-2, with 9 bases identical to TRBD1. The V gene's germline CDR1 is DFQATT and CDR2 SNEGSKA (reference sequence). This CDR3 has 14 residues. After removal of 1 base from V and 7 bases from J, the junction contained 4 bases not matched to a gene. The CDR3 loop is CSARGDRADGELFF. The CDR3 region has the DNA TGCAGTGCTAGAGGGGACAGGGCGGACGGGGAGCTGTTTTTT.

Ten or more counts support this clonotype. The chain couples TRBV2 to TRBJ2-5; the D gene is possibly TRBD1 (5 bases). Trimming took off 3 bases at V and 7 bases at J, with 12 bases between the two ends. Germline V gene sequence: CDR1 SNHLY, CDR2 FYNNEI. The CDR3 runs 13 residues. This CDR3 reads CASSDGAKGTQYF. In nucleotides, the CDR3 is TGTGCCAGCAGTGATGGGGCCAAGGGGACCCAGTACTTC.

This clonotype appeared many times. The rearrangement joins TRBV25-1 to TRBJ2-1; D assignment may be TRBD1 or TRBD2 (6 bases each). Per germline, CDR1 MGHDK and CDR2 SYGVNS. V shed 7 bases and J shed 4 bases, with 11 bases lying between them. This CDR3 region has 13 residues. The CDR3 region is CASNRGPYNEQFF. The CDR3 bases are TGTGCCAGCAACCGGGGGCCGTACAATGAGCAGTTCTTC.

This clonotype was counted many times. The CDR3 coding sequence is TGTGCCAGCAGGGGGGGGACAGGAACCTATAACTATGGCTACACCTTC. Protein product: CASRGGTGTYNYGYTF. This rearrangement joins TRBV12-3 or TRBV12-4 to TRBJ1-2; TRBD1 matches at 8 bases. The CDR3 has 16 residues. The V gene end was trimmed by 6 bases and the J gene end by 1 base; junction bases not matched to a gene: 10.

This clonotype was seen ten or more times. The chain carries TRBV2 and TRBJ2-1; no clear D. CDR3 length equals 14 residues. Germline V gene lookup returns CDR1 SNHLY and CDR2 FYNNEI. V lost 0 bases and J 7 bases, leaving 10 bases between the germline ends. The CDR3 coding sequence is TGTGCCAGCAGTGAAGCAAGGCGCGAGAATGAGCAGTTCTTC. This translates into CASSEARRENEQFF.

In this sample, this clonotype is medium-sized. The rearrangement joins TRBV6-5 to TRBJ1-5; D is possibly TRBD1 (5 bases). V dropped 6 bases and J dropped 3 bases, with 9 bases sitting between them. The CDR3 contains 13 residues. Looked up from germline, CDR1 is MNHEY and CDR2 is SVGAGI. DNA for the CDR3: TGTGCCAGCAGCACGGACACCAATCAGCCCCAGCATTTT. This codes for CASSTDTNQPQHF.

This chain joins TRBV5-4 and TRBJ2-7, with D unresolved. The CDR3 runs 14 residues. With 5 bases removed from V and 0 bases from J, the gap between germline ends came to 12 bases. Germline V gene sequence: CDR1 SGHNT, CDR2 YYREEE (reference sequence). DNA for the CDR3: TGTGCCAGCAGTCGACATACCAGCTCCTACGAGCAGTACTTC. Protein sequence: CASSRHTSSYEQYF.

This clonotype was detected many times. This rearrangement joins TRBV9 to TRBJ2-1; TRBD2 aligns across 8 bases. Germline lookup yields CDR1 SGDLS and CDR2 YYNGEE. This CDR3 has 15 amino acids. J was trimmed by 9 bases and V by 0 bases; bases with no gene match: 8. CDR3 residues: CASSVVGTRVGEQFF. The CDR3 coding sequence is TGTGCCAGCAGCGTAGTTGGGACTAGAGTGGGTGAGCAGTTCTTC.

This clonotype was picked up many times. The chain couples TRBV7-9 to TRBJ2-7; a weak D match, TRBD1 (6 bases). V was shortened by 3 bases and J by 5 bases, with 8 bases between the two germline ends. Germline V gives CDR1 SEHNR, CDR2 FQNEAQ (reference sequence). The CDR3 totals 12 residues. The CDR3 protein is CASSFSGDEQYF. Here the CDR3 DNA reads TGTGCCAGCAGCTTTTCAGGGGACGAGCAGTACTTC.

This clonotype was seen a handful of times. This chain joins TRBV20-1 and TRBJ2-3; 9 nucleotides align to TRBD2. Trimming cost V 6 bases and J 10 bases; bases outside gene matches: 8. The CDR3 spans 12 residues. Germline CDR1 DFQATT, CDR2 SNEGSKA (reference sequence). CDR3 sequence reads: CSAAKAGGAQYF. Written as DNA, the CDR3 is TGCAGTGCCGCTAAAGCGGGGGGTGCGCAGTATTTT.

This clonotype was seen ten or more times. V gene TRBV29-1 combines with J gene TRBJ2-3; D is ambiguous. The V end was cut by 6 bases, the J end by 0 bases, with 13 bases between. CDR1 is SQVTM, CDR2 ANQGSEA, per germline. The CDR3 is 14 residues long. The CDR3 region has the DNA TGCAGCGTCAGAGTGACTTCTAGCACAGATACGCAGTATTTT. Translated, it gives CSVRVTSSTDTQYF.

Note on this clonotype: A read error may explain this, as a much larger clone is one base away. This CDR3 fails to terminate in the conserved phenylalanine or tryptophan, so it likely reflects a read error. The chain combines TRBV24-1 with TRBJ2-7; 11 nucleotides align to TRBD2. V lost 3 bases, J lost 3 bases, and 6 bases stayed unmatched. Germline-derived CDR1 and CDR2 are KGHDR and SFDVKD. The CDR3 is made up of 16 amino acids. The CDR3 DNA reads TGTGCCACCAGTGATACCGGGACTAGCGGCCTCTACGAGCAGTACTAC. Translation gives CATSDTGTSGLYEQYY.

In its sample, this clonotype was seen a few times. V usage is TRBV11-2 and J usage is TRBJ1-3; D not resolved. Germline CDR1 is SGHAT and CDR2 is FQNNGV. The CDR3 has 13 amino acids. The V and J ends lost 0 bases and 5 bases respectively, with 5 bases between them. In nucleotides, the CDR3 is TGTGCCAGCAGCTTAGATTTACGAAACACCATATATTTT. Its protein product is CASSLDLRNTIYF.

Judged by abundance, this clonotype is medium-sized (0.01 to 0.1%). The chain links TRBV5-5 to TRBJ2-3, with D perhaps being TRBD1 or TRBD2 (5 bases each). The CDR3 runs 15 residues. V was pared by 0 bases and J by 3 bases, with 11 bases between. Per germline, CDR1 SGHKS and CDR2 YYEKEE (reference sequence). CDR3 DNA: TGTGCCAGCAGCTTGGTGGGGGAAGGAACAGATACGCAGTATTTT. It yields the protein CASSLVGEGTDTQYF.

This clonotype was counted only a few times. The gene calls are TRBV20-1 and TRBJ2-3; D not resolved. CDR3 length: 12 amino acids. Trimming took 5 bases from V and 2 from J, leaving 8 bases between them. Germline loops: CDR1 DFQATT, CDR2 SNEGSKA (reference sequence). The CDR3 loop reads CSASDHTDTQYF. The CDR3 DNA sequence: TGCAGTGCTTCGGACCACACAGATACGCAGTATTTT.

This clonotype was recorded at least ten times. The genes are TRBV28 and TRBJ1-2; D is perhaps TRBD1 (5 bases). The CDR3 is made up of 15 amino acids. Looked up from germline, CDR1 is MDHEN and CDR2 is SYDVKM. V gave up 8 bases and J gave up 7 bases, with 23 bases separating them. CDR3 sequence: CASGSYSYRGAGYTF. In DNA, the CDR3 is TGTGCCAGCGGATCATACTCATATAGGGGCGCTGGCTACACCTTC.

This clonotype has a count of ten or more. The chain links TRBV20-1 to TRBJ1-4; D gene uncertain. This CDR3 spans 17 amino acids. Trimming took off 1 base at V and 4 bases at J, with 19 bases between the two ends. Germline V gene data show CDR1 as DFQATT and CDR2 as SNEGSKA (reference sequence). This CDR3 is CSARGSIGRSDNEKLFF. CDR3 DNA: TGCAGTGCTAGAGGCTCTATTGGCAGGAGCGATAATGAAAAACTGTTTTTT.

The table lists this clonotype with many counts. The V and J genes are TRBV2 and TRBJ2-7; 10 nucleotides agree with TRBD2. The CDR3 consists of 15 residues. V lost 5 bases to trimming and J lost 5 bases; unmatched junction nucleotides: 9. The germline gives CDR1 SNHLY, CDR2 FYNNEI. The CDR3 DNA sequence: TGTGCCAGCAGTCTAGCGGGAGTTCGTAGCCACGAGCAGTACTTC. This encodes CASSLAGVRSHEQYF.

Concerning this clonotype: One end of the junction is discordant with germline, which a read error may explain. V is TRBV27 and J is TRBJ2-1; 7 bases fit TRBD1. Germline assignment: CDR1 MNHEY and CDR2 SMNVEV (reference sequence). This CDR3 region has 13 residues. The CDR3 spells CASTTGIYSEQFF. Here the CDR3 DNA reads TGTGCCAGCACGACAGGGATTTACAGTGAGCAGTTCTTC.

This clonotype appeared a few times. This chain uses TRBV5-1 with TRBJ1-1; D ambiguous. The germline V gene encodes CDR1 SGHRS and CDR2 YFSETQ. The CDR3 totals 14 residues. Trimming stripped 0 bases from V and 4 bases from J, with 10 bases between. The CDR3 nucleotides read TGCGCCAGCAGCTTGGAAGCCCTTGGCACTGAAGCTTTCTTT. Translated: CASSLEALGTEAFF. Based on the CDR3 plus reference TRBV5-1 and TRBJ1-1, the full variable domain is KAGVTQTPRYLIKTRGQQVTLSCSPISGHRSVSWYQQTPGQGLQFLFEYFSETQRNKGNFPGRFSGRQFSNSRSEMNVSTLELGDSALYLCASSLEALGTEAFFGQGTRLTVV.